This T cell receptor beta chain was recorded in a study of T cell responses to AZD1222 COVID-19 vaccine. Points from the study as a whole: Spike-specific TCR breadth rose after two AZD1222 doses, and depth rose as well. Females outnumbered males among donors, who were mostly white British; clonal diversity was possibly underestimated. Only a handful of AZD1222 recipients, five to seven in all, had baseline seropositivity. Repertoire collection took place solely once the T cell response had peaked.

Germline-derived CDR1 and CDR2 are SGHNT and YYREEE (reference sequence). The J segment lost 3 bases and the V segment lost 5 bases, leaving 2 bases of the junction unmatched. The CDR3 is made up of 14 amino acids. This clone is a singleton in its sample. Its matching antigen is unknown. Profiling relied on immunoSEQ multiplex PCR, and the TCRdb table lists in-frame clones only, not all of them. The data contain 150,000 or so clones, around 93% of them singletons. This TCR derives from an adult who received the AZD1222 COVID-19 vaccine. The specimen was peripheral blood, collected 28 days after the second AZD1222 dose. The chain combines TRBV5-4 with TRBJ2-1; 10 nucleotides line up with TRBD2. CDR3: CASRVAGGYNEQFF. CDR3 nucleotide sequence: TGTGCCAGCAGGGTAGCGGGGGGCTACAATGAGCAGTTCTTC.